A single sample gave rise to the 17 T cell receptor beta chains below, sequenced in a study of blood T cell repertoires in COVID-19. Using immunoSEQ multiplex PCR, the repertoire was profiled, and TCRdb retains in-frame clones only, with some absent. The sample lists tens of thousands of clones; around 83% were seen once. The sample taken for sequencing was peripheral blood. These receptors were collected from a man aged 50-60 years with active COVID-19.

The CDR3: CASSKKGTGVCDNEQFF. For the CDR3, the DNA is TGTGCCAGCAGCAAAAAAGGGACAGGGGTTTGTGACAATGAGCAGTTCTTC. V is TRBV21-1 and J is TRBJ2-1; the table's D call TRBD1 went unverified against the DNA. TRBV21-1 represents a pseudogene. The length of the CDR3 is 17 residues.

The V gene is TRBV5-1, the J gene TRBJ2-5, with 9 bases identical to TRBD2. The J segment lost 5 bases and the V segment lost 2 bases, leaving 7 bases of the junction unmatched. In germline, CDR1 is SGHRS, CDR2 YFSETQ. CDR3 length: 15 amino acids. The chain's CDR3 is CASSLYRAGGETQYF. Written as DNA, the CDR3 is TGCGCCAGCAGCTTATATCGAGCGGGGGGTGAGACCCAGTACTTC.

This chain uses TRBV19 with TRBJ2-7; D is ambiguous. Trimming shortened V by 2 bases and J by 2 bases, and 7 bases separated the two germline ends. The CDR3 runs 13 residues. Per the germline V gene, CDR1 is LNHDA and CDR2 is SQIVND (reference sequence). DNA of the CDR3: TGTGCCAGTAGTATACCAGGAACCTACGAGCAGTACTTC. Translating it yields CASSIPGTYEQYF. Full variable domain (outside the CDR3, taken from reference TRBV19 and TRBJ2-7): DGGITQSPKYLFRKEGQNVTLSCEQNLNHDAMYWYRQDPGQGLRLIYYSQIVNDFQKGDIAEGYSVSREKKESFPLTVTSAQKNPTAFYLCASSIPGTYEQYFGPGTRLTVT.

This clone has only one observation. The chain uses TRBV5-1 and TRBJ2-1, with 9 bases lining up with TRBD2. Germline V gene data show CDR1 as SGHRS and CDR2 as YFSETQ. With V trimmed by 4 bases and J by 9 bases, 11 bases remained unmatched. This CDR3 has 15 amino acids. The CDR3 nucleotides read TGCGCCAGCAGCAACGGCCTAGCGGGAATCGGTGAGCAGTTCTTC. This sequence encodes CASSNGLAGIGEQFF.

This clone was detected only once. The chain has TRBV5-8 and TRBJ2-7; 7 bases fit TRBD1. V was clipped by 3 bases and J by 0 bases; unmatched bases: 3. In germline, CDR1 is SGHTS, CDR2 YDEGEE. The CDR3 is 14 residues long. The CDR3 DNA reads TGTGCCAGCAGCTCGGGACAGAGCTCCTACGAGCAGTACGTC. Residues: CASSSGQSSYEQYV.

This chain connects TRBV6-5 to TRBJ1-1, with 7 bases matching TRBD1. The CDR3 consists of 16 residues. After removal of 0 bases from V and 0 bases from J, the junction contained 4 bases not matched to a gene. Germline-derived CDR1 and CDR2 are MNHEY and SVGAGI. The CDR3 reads CASSYSRGQLNTEAFF. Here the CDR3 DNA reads TGTGCCAGCAGTTACTCGAGGGGACAGTTGAACACTGAAGCTTTCTTT.

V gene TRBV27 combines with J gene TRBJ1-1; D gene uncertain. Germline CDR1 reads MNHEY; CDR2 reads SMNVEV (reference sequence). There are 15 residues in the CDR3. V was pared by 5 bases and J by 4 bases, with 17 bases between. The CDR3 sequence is CASSPHDRVATEAFF. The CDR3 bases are TGTGCCAGCAGTCCACACGACCGGGTGGCCACTGAAGCTTTCTTT.

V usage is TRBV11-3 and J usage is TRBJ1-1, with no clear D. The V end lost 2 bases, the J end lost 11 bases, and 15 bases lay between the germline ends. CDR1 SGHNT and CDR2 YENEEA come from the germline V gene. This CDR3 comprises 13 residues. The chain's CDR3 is CASSLRKRETAFF. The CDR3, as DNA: TGTGCCAGCAGCTTAAGGAAGAGGGAAACGGCTTTCTTT. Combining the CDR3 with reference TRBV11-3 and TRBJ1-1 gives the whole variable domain EAGVVQSPRYKIIEKKQPVAFWCNPISGHNTLYWYLQNLGQGPELLIRYENEEAVDDSQLPKDRFSAERLKGVDSTLKIQPAELGDSAVYLCASSLRKRETAFFGQGTRLTVV.

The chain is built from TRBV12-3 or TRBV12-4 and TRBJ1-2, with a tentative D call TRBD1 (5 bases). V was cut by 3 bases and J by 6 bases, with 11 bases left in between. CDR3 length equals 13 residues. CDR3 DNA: TGTGCCAGCAGTTTGGGGCCAGGCCATGGCTACACCTTC. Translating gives CASSLGPGHGYTF.

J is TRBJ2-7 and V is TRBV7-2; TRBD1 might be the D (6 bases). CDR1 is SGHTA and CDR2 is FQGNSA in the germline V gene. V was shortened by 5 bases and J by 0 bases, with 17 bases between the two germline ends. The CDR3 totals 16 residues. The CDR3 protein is CASSPWLGGGSYEQYF. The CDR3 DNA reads TGTGCCAGCAGCCCATGGTTAGGGGGTGGCTCCTACGAGCAGTACTTC.

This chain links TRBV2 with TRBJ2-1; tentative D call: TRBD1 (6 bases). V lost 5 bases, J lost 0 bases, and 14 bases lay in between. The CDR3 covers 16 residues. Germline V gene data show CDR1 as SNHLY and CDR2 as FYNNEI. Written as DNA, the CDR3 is TGTGCCAGCAGTCCAAACACAGGGTCCTCCTACAATGAGCAGTTCTTC. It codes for CASSPNTGSSYNEQFF. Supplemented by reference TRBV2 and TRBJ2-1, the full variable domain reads EPEVTQTPSHQVTQMGQEVILRCVPISNHLYFYWYRQILGQKVEFLVSFYNNEISEKSEIFDDQFSVERPDGSNFTLKIRSTKLEDSAMYFCASSPNTGSSYNEQFFGPGTRLTVL.

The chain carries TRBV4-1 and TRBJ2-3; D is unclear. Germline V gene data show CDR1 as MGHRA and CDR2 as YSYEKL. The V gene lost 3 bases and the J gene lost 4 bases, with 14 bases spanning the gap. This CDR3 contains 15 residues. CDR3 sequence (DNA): TGCGCCAGCAGCCAGAGTCCGAGCCAGGCAGATACGCAGTATTTT. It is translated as CASSQSPSQADTQYF.

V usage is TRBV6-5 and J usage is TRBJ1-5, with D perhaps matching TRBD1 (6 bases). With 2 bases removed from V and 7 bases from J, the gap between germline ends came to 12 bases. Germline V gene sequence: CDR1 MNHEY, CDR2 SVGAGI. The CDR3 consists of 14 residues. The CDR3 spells CASSYQRGRQPQHF. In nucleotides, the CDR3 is TGTGCCAGCAGTTACCAGAGGGGGAGACAGCCCCAGCATTTT.

The CDR3 sequence: CATSREGPSGVTKNIQYF. The CDR3 region has the DNA TGTGCCACCAGCAGAGAGGGGCCTAGCGGGGTAACCAAAAACATTCAGTACTTC. The chain couples TRBV15 to TRBJ2-4; TRBD2 matches at 9 bases. The trim removed 0 bases at V and 2 bases at J, leaving 8 bases unmatched. Germline loops: CDR1 LNHNV, CDR2 YYDKDF (reference sequence). This CDR3 has 18 amino acids.

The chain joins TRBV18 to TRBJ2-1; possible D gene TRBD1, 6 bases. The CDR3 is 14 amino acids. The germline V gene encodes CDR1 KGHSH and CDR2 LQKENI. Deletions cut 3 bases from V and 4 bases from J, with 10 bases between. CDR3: CASSPTDRYNEQFF. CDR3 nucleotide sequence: TGTGCCAGCTCACCTACCGACAGGTACAATGAGCAGTTCTTC.

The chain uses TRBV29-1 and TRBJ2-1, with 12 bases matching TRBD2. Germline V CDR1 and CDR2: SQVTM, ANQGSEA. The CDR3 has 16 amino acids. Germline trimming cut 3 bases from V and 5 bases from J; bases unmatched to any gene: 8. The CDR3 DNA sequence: TGCAGCGTTGAGTCGCTAGCGGGGGGGCGGGACAATGAGCAGTTCTTC. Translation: CSVESLAGGRDNEQFF.

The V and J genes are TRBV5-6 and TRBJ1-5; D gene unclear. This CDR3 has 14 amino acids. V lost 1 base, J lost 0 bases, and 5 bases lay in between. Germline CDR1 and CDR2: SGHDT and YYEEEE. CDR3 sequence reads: CASSLMYSNQPQHF. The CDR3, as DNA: TGTGCCAGCAGCTTGATGTATAGCAATCAGCCCCAGCATTTT. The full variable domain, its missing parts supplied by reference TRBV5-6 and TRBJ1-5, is DAGVTQSPTHLIKTRGQQVTLRCSPKSGHDTVSWYQQALGQGPQFIFQYYEEEERQRGNFPDRFSGHQFPNYSSELNVNALLLGDSALYLCASSLMYSNQPQHFGDGTRLSIL.